The 8 T cell receptor beta chains below were found in one sample sequenced in a study of blood T cell repertoires in COVID-19. Produced via immunoSEQ multiplex PCR; TCRdb's table is partial and in-frame only. The sample has around 29,000 clones; about 88% are singletons. What was sequenced was peripheral blood. These receptors all come from a human donor with active COVID-19. The donor label of this sample is uncertain.

This clone has a single count. V is TRBV5-6 and J is TRBJ2-2; D is ambiguous. This CDR3 is built from 14 residues. Germline loops: CDR1 SGHDT, CDR2 YYEEEE. Trimming removed 0 bases from V and 4 bases from J, with 7 bases in between. CDR3 amino acids: CASSLVLFTGELFF. The DNA for the CDR3 is TGTGCCAGCAGCTTGGTTCTTTTCACCGGGGAGCTGTTTTTT.

The chain carries TRBV5-4 and TRBJ2-2; 7 bases line up with TRBD1. V was clipped by 4 bases and J by 1 base; unmatched bases: 13. This CDR3 comprises 18 residues. Germline V gene lookup returns CDR1 SGHNT and CDR2 YYREEE (reference sequence). DNA for the CDR3: TGTGCCAGCAGCGGACCGGGACAGATGGAAGAGAACACCGGGGAGCTGTTTTTT. Protein: CASSGPGQMEENTGELFF.

DNA of the CDR3: TGTGCCAGCAGCTTAGCCGGGACTCCCGAAGCTTTCTTT. Its protein product is CASSLAGTPEAFF. The chain is built from TRBV7-9 and TRBJ1-1; possibly TRBD1 for D (5 bases). This CDR3 comprises 13 residues. V was clipped by 0 bases and J by 8 bases, with 10 bases between them. CDR1 is SEHNR and CDR2 is FQNEAQ in the germline V gene (reference sequence).

V is TRBV18 and J is TRBJ2-5; 7 bases map to TRBD2. CDR3 length: 13 residues. Trimming at V came to 4 bases and at J to 3 bases, leaving 2 bases not matched to a gene. CDR1 and CDR2 from the germline V gene are KGHSH and LQKENI. The CDR3 bases are TGTGCCAGCTCACGCGGACTAGAAGAGACCCAGTACTTC. This gives the protein CASSRGLEETQYF.

The chain recombines TRBV5-1 with TRBJ2-7; 10 nucleotides align to TRBD1. CDR1 is SGHRS and CDR2 is YFSETQ in the germline V gene. The CDR3 loop spans 15 amino acids. Trimming cost V 4 bases and J 3 bases; bases outside gene matches: 7. The CDR3 loop is CASSLGQGLVYEQYF. The DNA for the CDR3 is TGCGCCAGCAGCCTGGGACAGGGGTTGGTCTACGAGCAGTACTTC.

A single count supports this clone. The chain employs TRBV5-4 and TRBJ1-3, with TRBD1 as a possible D gene (6 bases). The V gene's germline CDR1 is SGHNT and CDR2 YYREEE (reference sequence). Trimming left V 5 bases short and J 0 bases short, with 9 bases between. The CDR3 runs 14 residues. As DNA, the CDR3 is TGTGCCAGCAGAGCGGGGGCCTCTGGAAACACCATATATTTT. This codes for CASRAGASGNTIYF.

The V and J genes are TRBV5-5 and TRBJ2-2; possibly TRBD2 for D (5 bases). The CDR3 runs 14 residues. The V and J ends lost 10 bases and 0 bases respectively, with 13 bases between them. In germline, CDR1 is SGHKS, CDR2 YYEKEE (reference sequence). CDR3 coding DNA: TGTGCCGCGGGCAGTACACCGAACACCGGGGAGCTGTTTTTT. It specifies CAAGSTPNTGELFF.

This chain uses TRBV24-1 with TRBJ2-2, with D maybe TRBD1 (6 bases). CDR3 length: 17 residues. With 2 bases removed from V and 0 bases from J, the gap between germline ends came to 12 bases. Germline values: CDR1 KGHDR, CDR2 SFDVKD. Written as DNA, the CDR3 is TGTGCCACCAGTGATTACGGACAGCCTTCGAACACCGGGGAGCTGTTTTTT. Its protein product is CATSDYGQPSNTGELFF.